The 16 T cell receptor beta chains below were found in one sample sequenced in a study of molecular identifiers for immune sequencing clone quantification (dated by TCRdb to the late 2010s). The library was generated by PCR. TCRdb lists the instrument as Illumina HiSeq 4000. Through fastp at Q25 and MiXCR, TCRdb rebuilt clones from the public reads, retaining in-frame beta chains. When rows share a CDR3 protein, they turn into one entry using the most common DNA and genes. For this sample the table gives a few hundred thousand distinct CDR3 sequences, of which about a fifth were detected only once. Of the sample, about 0.84% falls within the top ten clones. Sequencing was carried out using naive CD8+ T cells from blood, with Jurkat cell RNA spiked in. The cell subset or site label on this specimen signifies: FACS-sorted CD8+CD4-CCR7+CD45RA+ naive T cells. Source of these receptors: a human donor in good health. Some libraries in this study had Jurkat cell RNA spiked in.

A few counts support this clonotype. V usage is TRBV6-6 and J usage is TRBJ2-1, with TRBD2 as a possible D gene (6 bases). CDR1 is MNHNY and CDR2 is SVGAGI in the germline V gene (reference sequence). Trimming stripped 3 bases from V and 0 bases from J, with 15 bases between. This CDR3 is built from 17 residues. This chain's CDR3 is CASSYSPGLSSYNEQFF. In nucleotides, the CDR3 is TGTGCCAGCAGTTATTCCCCGGGACTTAGCTCCTACAATGAGCAGTTCTTC.

In its sample, this clonotype was seen many times. CDR3 residues: CASSYSRYQGADTEAFF. DNA for the CDR3: TGTGCCAGCAGTTACTCGAGATACCAGGGGGCTGACACTGAAGCTTTCTTT. The chain employs TRBV6-2 or TRBV6-3 and TRBJ1-1, with TRBD1 matching over 8 bases. Germline V CDR1 and CDR2: MNHEY, SVGEGT. The CDR3 spans 17 residues. With 0 bases clipped from V and 3 bases from J, the junction kept 9 bases outside the gene matches.

This chain connects TRBV20-1 to TRBJ2-2; D is unclear. Trimming shortened V by 0 bases and J by 1 base, and 15 bases separated the two germline ends. CDR1 and CDR2 (germline): DFQATT, SNEGSKA (reference sequence). The CDR3 loop spans 17 amino acids. CDR3 DNA sequence: TGCAGTGCTAGAGACACGAAAAGTGGCGGGAACACCGGGGAGCTGTTTTTT. This sequence encodes CSARDTKSGGNTGELFF.

The chain has TRBV10-3 and TRBJ2-1, with a tentative D call TRBD2 (6 bases). This CDR3 contains 13 residues. Germline assignment: CDR1 ENHRY and CDR2 SYGVKD. V lost 8 bases and J 12 bases, leaving 20 bases between the germline ends. The chain's CDR3 is CAILRPGDDGQFF. The CDR3 nucleotides read TGTGCCATCCTTCGGCCGGGGGACGATGGGCAGTTCTTC.

The table lists this clonotype with many counts. J is TRBJ1-2 and V is TRBV20-1; D uncertain. The germline V gene has CDR1 DFQATT and CDR2 SNEGSKA (reference sequence). V was clipped by 0 bases and J by 4 bases, with 12 bases between them. This CDR3 has 14 amino acids. In DNA form, the CDR3 reads TGCAGTGCTAGAGATCGCGACAAAGCCTATGGCTACACCTTC. Residues: CSARDRDKAYGYTF.

This clonotype was seen many times. V usage is TRBV5-1 and J usage is TRBJ2-7, with 7 bases identical to TRBD1. The ends lost 3 bases at V and 3 bases at J; junction bases unmatched: 3. CDR1 and CDR2 (germline): SGHRS, YFSETQ. The CDR3 is 13 amino acids. The chain's CDR3 is CASSWGTDYEQYF. CDR3 bases: TGCGCCAGCAGCTGGGGGACAGACTACGAGCAGTACTTC. The complete variable domain, with remaining parts taken from reference TRBV5-1 and TRBJ2-7, reads KAGVTQTPRYLIKTRGQQVTLSCSPISGHRSVSWYQQTPGQGLQFLFEYFSETQRNKGNFPGRFSGRQFSNSRSEMNVSTLELGDSALYLCASSWGTDYEQYFGPGTRLTVT.

The CDR3 reads CASSSDHSYEQYF. The CDR3 coding sequence is TGCGCCAGCAGCTCGGACCACTCCTACGAGCAGTACTTC. V and J are TRBV5-1 and TRBJ2-7; D unresolved. Trimming took off 3 bases at V and 0 bases at J, with 7 bases between the two ends. Looked up from germline, CDR1 is SGHRS and CDR2 is YFSETQ. The CDR3 runs to 13 residues.

This clonotype was detected ten times or more. The rearrangement joins TRBV6-1 to TRBJ1-1; D gene uncertain. CDR3 size: 17 residues. Trimming removed 0 bases at V and 0 bases at J, with 14 bases between. Germline V lookup: CDR1 MNHNS, CDR2 SASEGT. The CDR3 coding sequence is TGTGCCAGCAGTGAAGCTGGGCCAGGATCCATGAACACTGAAGCTTTCTTT. Encoded protein: CASSEAGPGSMNTEAFF.

Regarding this clonotype: This may be a read error: a much more frequent sequence differs by one nucleotide. This chain connects TRBV7-9 to TRBJ2-7; 10 bases match TRBD2. The DNA end lines up better with TRBJ2-5; the J call may be wrong. The CDR3 runs to 18 residues. Germline CDR1 SEHNR, CDR2 FQNEAQ (reference sequence). The CDR3: CASRLRPASGGDQETQYF. The CDR3 region has the DNA TGTGCCAGCAGATTGAGACCCGCTAGCGGGGGCGATCAAGAGACCCAGTACTTC.

This clonotype was seen a few times. The genes are TRBV7-9 and TRBJ2-7; 7 bases line up with TRBD2. V lost 10 bases and J lost 2; bases outside the gene matches: 14. From germline, CDR1 is SEHNR and CDR2 FQNEAQ (reference sequence). The CDR3 consists of 15 residues. The chain's CDR3 is CAITHWGEGPYEQYF. The CDR3 DNA is TGTGCCATCACTCATTGGGGGGAGGGTCCCTACGAGCAGTACTTC.

Note on this clonotype: One base away lies a much larger clone, so this may be a sequencing read error. The rearrangement uses TRBV4-2 and TRBJ2-7; 7 bases are a match to TRBD2. Germline lookup yields CDR1 LGHNA and CDR2 YNFKEQ. The CDR3 extends over 15 amino acids. The CDR3: CAGSQEIGGGYEQYF. CDR3 nucleotides: TGTGCCGGCAGCCAAGAAATTGGGGGGGGTTACGAGCAGTACTTC.

V usage is TRBV5-1 and J usage is TRBJ2-3; 14 bases are shared with TRBD2. Germline V CDR1 and CDR2: SGHRS, YFSETQ. The CDR3 is made up of 16 amino acids. J lost 4 bases, V lost 7 bases, and 8 bases had no gene match. This CDR3 reads CASGEGTSGSADTQYF. The CDR3 nucleotides are TGCGCCAGCGGCGAGGGGACTAGCGGGAGTGCAGATACGCAGTATTTT.

This clonotype was observed a handful of times. The chain is built from TRBV7-3 and TRBJ2-2, with D perhaps TRBD1 or TRBD2 (5 bases each). Germline V gene data show CDR1 as SGHTA and CDR2 as FQGTGA. V lost 6 bases to trimming and J lost 10 bases, with 21 bases between them. CDR3 length: 15 residues. The CDR3 sequence is CASRSGTAKWEELFF. CDR3 in DNA: TGTGCCAGCAGATCCGGGACCGCGAAATGGGAGGAGCTGTTTTTT.

At least ten counts were recorded for this clonotype. The rearrangement joins TRBV20-1 to TRBJ2-2; 7 bases match TRBD1. This CDR3 region has 16 residues. Germline trimming cut 6 bases from V and 2 bases from J; bases unmatched to any gene: 12. Germline V gives CDR1 DFQATT, CDR2 SNEGSKA (reference sequence). The CDR3 nucleotides read TGCAGTGCCCAATCTCTCGACAGGGTTAACACCGGGGAGCTGTTTTTT. Protein sequence: CSAQSLDRVNTGELFF.

In this sample, this clonotype turned up a few times. The chain uses TRBV19 and TRBJ1-5; tentative D call: TRBD1 (5 bases). Germline CDR1 reads LNHDA; CDR2 reads SQIVND (reference sequence). The CDR3 is 17 residues long. V was cut by 4 bases and J by 4 bases, with 20 bases left in between. The CDR3 DNA reads TGTGCCAGTAGTACAACTCCCGGACATCTCAATAATCAGCCCCAGCATTTT. Protein product: CASSTTPGHLNNQPQHF. Variable domain in full (rest from reference TRBV19 and TRBJ1-5): DGGITQSPKYLFRKEGQNVTLSCEQNLNHDAMYWYRQDPGQGLRLIYYSQIVNDFQKGDIAEGYSVSREKKESFPLTVTSAQKNPTAFYLCASSTTPGHLNNQPQHFGDGTRLSIL.

For the CDR3, the DNA is TGCGCCAGCAGTGAGTCAAGGGCAGGGGAGCAGTACTTC. This translates into CASSESRAGEQYF. The chain couples TRBV10-2 to TRBJ2-7, with D perhaps matching TRBD1 (5 bases). CDR1 and CDR2 (germline): WSHSY, SAAADI. Trimming left V 0 bases short and J 7 bases short, with 10 bases between. The CDR3 is made up of 13 amino acids.